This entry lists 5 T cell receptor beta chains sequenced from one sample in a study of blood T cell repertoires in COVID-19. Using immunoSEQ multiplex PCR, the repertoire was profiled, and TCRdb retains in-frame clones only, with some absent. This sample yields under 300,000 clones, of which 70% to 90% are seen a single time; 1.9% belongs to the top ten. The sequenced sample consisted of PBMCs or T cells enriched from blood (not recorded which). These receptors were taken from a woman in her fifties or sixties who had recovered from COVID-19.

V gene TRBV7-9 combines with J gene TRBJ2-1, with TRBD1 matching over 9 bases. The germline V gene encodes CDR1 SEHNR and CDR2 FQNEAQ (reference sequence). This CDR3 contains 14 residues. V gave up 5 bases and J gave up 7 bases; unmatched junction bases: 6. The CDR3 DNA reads TGTGCCAGCAGCGGGACAGGGAAGAGGAATGAGCAGTTCTTC. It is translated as CASSGTGKRNEQFF.

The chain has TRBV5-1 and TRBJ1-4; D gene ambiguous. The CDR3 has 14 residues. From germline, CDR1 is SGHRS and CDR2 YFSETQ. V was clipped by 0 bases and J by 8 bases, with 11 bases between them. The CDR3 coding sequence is TGCGCCAGCAGCTTGGGCAGGTCTGGGGAAAAACTGTTTTTT. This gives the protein CASSLGRSGEKLFF.

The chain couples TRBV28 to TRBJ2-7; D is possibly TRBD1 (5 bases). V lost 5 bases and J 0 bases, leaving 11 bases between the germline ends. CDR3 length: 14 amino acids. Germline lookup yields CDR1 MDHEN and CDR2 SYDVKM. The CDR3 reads CASSPFRDSYEQYF. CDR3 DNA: TGTGCCAGCAGTCCTTTCAGGGACTCCTACGAGCAGTACTTC.

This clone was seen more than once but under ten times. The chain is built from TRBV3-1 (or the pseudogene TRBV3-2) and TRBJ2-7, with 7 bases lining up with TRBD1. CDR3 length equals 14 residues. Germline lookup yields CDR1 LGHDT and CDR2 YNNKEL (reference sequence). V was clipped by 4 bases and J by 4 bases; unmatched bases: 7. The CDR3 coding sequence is TGTGCCAGCAGCCGTGACAGGGAACTGTACGAGCAGTACTTC. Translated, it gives CASSRDRELYEQYF.

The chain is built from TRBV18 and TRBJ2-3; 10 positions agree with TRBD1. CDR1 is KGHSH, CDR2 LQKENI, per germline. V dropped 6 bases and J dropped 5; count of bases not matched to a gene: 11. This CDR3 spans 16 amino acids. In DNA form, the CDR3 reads TGTGCCAGCTCCCCAAATGTCGGACAGGGGGAAGATACGCAGTATTTT. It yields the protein CASSPNVGQGEDTQYF.